This section outlines one T cell receptor beta chain sequence together with its context. Its specificity is not known. These data belong to a study of cytomegalovirus exposure and HLA in healthy donors. Study-level results: An analysis done earlier found most TCR beta V segments productive about 90% or about 30% of the time.

V shed 1 base and J shed 0 bases, with 14 bases lying between them. The CDR3 spans 17 residues. The germline CDR1 and CDR2 sequences are LNHNV and YYDKDF (reference sequence). It was with 60 Vbeta and 13 Jbeta primers that the PCR ran. Sequencing used immunoSEQ multiplex PCR; TCRdb keeps in-frame clones, though not all of them. Seen here are more than 90,000 clones, 75% to 90% observed once, and the top ten hold less than 5%. This TCR derives from a young man in good health and CMV-seronegative. The source material was PBMCs. The J gene is TRBJ2-3, the V gene TRBV15; D might be TRBD1 (6 bases). Written as DNA, the CDR3 is TGTGCCACCAGCAGAGGCAGACAGGCATCTAGCACAGATACGCAGTATTTT. Encoded protein: CATSRGRQASSTDTQYF.